Each of the 3 T cell receptor beta chains below was sequenced from the same sample in a study of T cell responses to AZD1222 COVID-19 vaccine. The method was immunoSEQ multiplex PCR; TCRdb's version includes in-frame clones alone and lacks a portion of them. The sample consists of approximately 150,000 clones, approximately 91% of them appearing once. This sample comprised peripheral blood, obtained on day 0 of AZD1222 vaccination. Every receptor here comes from an adult in good health.

V and J are TRBV18 and TRBJ1-1; D is perhaps TRBD1 (5 bases). Germline assignment: CDR1 KGHSH and CDR2 LQKENI. The CDR3 spans 14 residues. Trimming took 5 bases from V and 4 from J, leaving 14 bases between them. Here the CDR3 reads CASSSTGDVTEAFF. The CDR3 region has the DNA TGTGCCAGCTCATCGACGGGGGATGTCACTGAAGCTTTCTTT.

V usage is TRBV5-4 and J usage is TRBJ2-7; D unclear. CDR1 is SGHNT, CDR2 YYREEE, per germline (reference sequence). This CDR3 is 14 amino acids long. V lost 4 bases to trimming and J lost 0 bases, with 11 bases between them. In nucleotides, the CDR3 is TGTGCCAGCAGCGCCGAGCTTAGCTCCTACGAGCAGTACTTC. It encodes CASSAELSSYEQYF.

This clone was seen once. V and J are TRBV5-4 and TRBJ1-1; weak D call: TRBD1 (5 bases). Germline values: CDR1 SGHNT, CDR2 YYREEE (reference sequence). V was trimmed by 4 bases and J by 1 base, leaving 14 bases between them. This CDR3 region has 15 residues. Written as DNA, the CDR3 is TGTGCCAGCAGCCTCGGGGGTATGGGGAACACTGAAGCTTTCTTT. It codes for CASSLGGMGNTEAFF.